Described below is a single T cell receptor beta chain sequence and its context. This record belongs to a study of blood T cell repertoires in COVID-19. CDR1 SGHKS and CDR2 YYEKEE come from the germline V gene (reference sequence). The V and J ends lost 0 bases and 7 bases respectively, with 7 bases between them. The CDR3 spans 12 residues. Per the original data handling: Estimation of nucleated cell counts was performed using reference gene primer amplification. Sequenced by immunoSEQ multiplex PCR; TCRdb stores in-frame clones only, minus some. That table gives V, J and clone size, and the DNA gave D and trimming. The sample carries more than 75,000 clones, 84% recorded once.

The chain recombines TRBV5-5 with TRBJ1-2; unclear D gene. Source material: peripheral blood. The sequence derives from a human donor in a cohort sampled during active COVID-19. DNA of the CDR3: TGTGCCAGCAGCTTGGGGGCTGGTGGCTACACCTTC. Translating it yields CASSLGAGGYTF. The full variable domain, with the rest looked up from reference TRBV5-5 and TRBJ1-2, is DAGVTQSPTHLIKTRGQQVTLRCSPISGHKSVSWYQQVLGQGPQFIFQYYEKEERGRGNFPDRFSARQFPNYSSELNVNALLLGDSALYLCASSLGAGGYTFGSGTRLTVV.